Listed below are T cell receptor beta chains from one sample, sequenced in a study of T-cell reconstitution after alpha-beta-depleted transplantation in children. TCRdb independently ran MiXCR on the PCR reads; one entry per CDR3 protein. This table holds just over 350,000 distinct CDR3 sequences, about an eighth found once. This specimen was PBMCs, taken from the stem cell graft. These receptor sequences come from a human donor who donated a stem cell graft to a child with Fanconi anemia. CDR3s include the opening cysteine and the closing phenylalanine or tryptophan. D genes are given only for firm matches. A clone size is listed for some rows: how often the clone was seen (once, few, many), or a class if it is expanded.

abundance	v_gene	d_gene	j_gene	CDR3nt	CDR3aa
few	TRBV12-3/TRBV12-4	NA	TRBJ1-5	TGTGCCAGCAGTTTAGGACCGGTTTATCAGCCCCAGCATTTT	CASSLGPVYQPQHF
many	TRBV20-1	TRBD1	TRBJ2-5	TGCAGTGCCATTGACAGGGGAGAGACCCAGTACTTC	CSAIDRGETQYF
many	TRBV10-3	NA	TRBJ2-3	TGTGCCATCAGTGTGGGGCTAGCCACAGATACGCAGTATTTT	CAISVGLATDTQYF
few	TRBV7-8	TRBD1	TRBJ1-4	TGTGCCAGCAGCCACTCCGGACAGGGTGAAAAACTGTTTTTT	CASSHSGQGEKLFF
NA	TRBV20-1	NA	TRBJ1-3	TGCAGTGCTGATATCGGGACATCTGGAAACACCATATATTTT	CSADIGTSGNTIYF
many	TRBV6-5	TRBD2	TRBJ2-3	TGTGCCAGCAGTTACTCCGGACTAGGAGTGGCGGATACGCAGTATTTT	CASSYSGLGVADTQYF
many	TRBV20-1	NA	TRBJ1-1	TGCAGTGCTAGAGAAGGTGGGACTGAAGCTTTCTTT	CSAREGGTEAFF
few	TRBV9	NA	TRBJ2-3	TGTGCCAGCAGCGTTGAGCAGAGCACAGATACGCAGTATTTT	CASSVEQSTDTQYF
few	TRBV28	NA	TRBJ1-2	TGTGCCAGCAGTTTAATGATGGACTACTATGGCTACACCTTC	CASSLMMDYYGYTF
NA	TRBV5-1	TRBD1	TRBJ2-5	TGCGCCAGCACCCGCGGACAGGGCGAGACCCAGTACTTC	CASTRGQGETQYF
few	TRBV3-1	NA	TRBJ1-3	TGTGCCAGCAGCCAAGATATTGGGGGGCGCGGAGAAGACACCATATATTTT	CASSQDIGGRGEDTIYF
NA	TRBV7-9	NA	TRBJ1-1	TGTGCCAGCACCAAGGCGGGGGGCACGAACACTGAAGCTTTCTTT	CASTKAGGTNTEAFF
NA	TRBV2	NA	TRBJ1-5	TGTGCCAGCACCAGGGACGCCAATCAGCCCCAGCATTTT	CASTRDANQPQHF
few	TRBV7-3	NA	TRBJ2-3	TGTGCCAGCAGCACTTCCGGGGGGCCCGGGGAAGATACGCAGTATTTT	CASSTSGGPGEDTQYF
NA	TRBV14	NA	TRBJ2-1	TGTGCCAGCAGCGAAGGATACTACAATGAGCAGTTCTTC	CASSEGYYNEQFF
few	TRBV6-2/TRBV6-3	TRBD2	TRBJ2-5	TGTGCCAGCAGTTACCCAGAGCGGGGCCAAGAGACCCAGTACTTC	CASSYPERGQETQYF
NA	TRBV6-5	TRBD1	TRBJ1-6	TGTGCCAGCAGTTACTCCGGGACAGAGTATTCACCCCTCCACTTT	CASSYSGTEYSPLHF
NA	TRBV19	NA	TRBJ2-1	TGTGCCAGTAGTATTCGAGGGGGGGCGGCCGCGAATGAGCAGTTCTTC	CASSIRGGAAANEQFF
many	TRBV7-9	TRBD1	TRBJ2-7	TGTGCCAGCAGCTTTTGGACAGGGGAGAGGAACGAGCAGTACTTC	CASSFWTGERNEQYF
many	TRBV28	NA	TRBJ2-3	TGTGCCAGCAGTTTAGGCTTCGGGGATACGCAGTATTTT	CASSLGFGDTQYF
NA	TRBV6-5	NA	TRBJ1-1	TGTGCCAGCAGTTACTCAAGAGGATCGACTGAAGCTTTCTTT	CASSYSRGSTEAFF
many	TRBV27	TRBD2	TRBJ2-5	TGTGCCAGCAGTTTAAGAGGTCGACTAGCGGACCAAGAGACCCAGTACTTC	CASSLRGRLADQETQYF
many	TRBV12-5	NA	TRBJ2-1	TGTGCTAGTGGTTTGGGGACATTGAAAAACAATGAGCAGTTCTTC	CASGLGTLKNNEQFF
many	TRBV7-2	NA	TRBJ2-2	TGTGCCAGCAGCCCCATGCACGGGGAGCTGTTTTTT	CASSPMHGELFF
few	TRBV7-3	TRBD2	TRBJ2-7	TGTGCCAGCAGCCCATCGGGACTAGGGACCTACGAGCAGTACTTC	CASSPSGLGTYEQYF
few	TRBV6-1	NA	TRBJ1-6	TGTGCCAGCAGGGGACAACGGAATTCACCCCTCCACTTT	CASRGQRNSPLHF
few	TRBV11-2	NA	TRBJ1-2	TGTGCCAGCAGCGACCCGGGGGGCAGCGGACGCACCTTC	CASSDPGGSGRTF
NA	TRBV2	NA	TRBJ1-1	TGTGCCAGCAGTGGGCGAGGGGGGATCACTATGAACACTGAAGCTTTCTTT	CASSGRGGITMNTEAFF
NA	TRBV5-1	NA	TRBJ2-3	TGCGCCAGCAGCTTTCGCAGGGGCAAACACACAGATACGCAGTATTTT	CASSFRRGKHTDTQYF
few	TRBV10-2	TRBD2	TRBJ2-7	TGCGCCAGCAGCTTTCCTAGCGGGGGAAGCTCCTACGAGCAGTACTTC	CASSFPSGGSSYEQYF
few	TRBV28	NA	TRBJ2-4	TGTGCCAGCACCTTAAGTAACACGGACATTCAGTACTTC	CASTLSNTDIQYF
many	TRBV27	TRBD2	TRBJ2-1	TGTGCCAGCAGTCCCAGAACCGAGCGGGGGAATGAGCAGTTCTTC	CASSPRTERGNEQFF
NA	TRBV10-3	TRBD1	TRBJ1-3	TGTGCCATCAGTGAGTCGCGATCCGGACAGGGAGCTGTGCAACACTCTGGAAACACCATATATTTT	CAISESRSGQGAVQHSGNTIYF
many	TRBV4-3	NA	TRBJ2-2	TGCGCCAGCAGATCACCCACCGGGGAGCTGTTTTTT	CASRSPTGELFF
NA	TRBV19	NA	TRBJ2-1	TGTGCCAGTAGTATGGGTCCAGGGACCTACAATGAGCAGTTCTTC	CASSMGPGTYNEQFF
few	TRBV9	TRBD2	TRBJ2-1	TGTGCCAGCAGCTCGGGGGGGAGACAGTTCTTC	CASSSGGRQFF
NA	TRBV12-3/TRBV12-4	NA	TRBJ2-7	TGTGCCAGCAGGGGTCAGGGGGGCGAGCAGTACTTC	CASRGQGGEQYF
NA	TRBV29-1	NA	TRBJ1-1	TGCAGCGTTGAAGAGCATGAAGTGGGTGCTGAAGCTTTCTTT	CSVEEHEVGAEAFF
few	TRBV6-6	TRBD1	TRBJ2-7	TGTGCCAGCAATCCGGGACAGGGGAACGAGCAGTACTTC	CASNPGQGNEQYF
few	TRBV28	TRBD1	TRBJ1-4	TGTGCCAGCAGTTTCGCGGACAGGAATGAAAAACTGTTTTTT	CASSFADRNEKLFF
NA	TRBV24-1	NA	TRBJ2-1	TGTGCCACCAGTGGTTCAGGGAATTCCTACAATGAGCAGTTCTTC	CATSGSGNSYNEQFF
NA	TRBV20-1	NA	TRBJ1-4	TGCAGTGCCTGGGACGGGCATGAAAAACTGTTTTTT	CSAWDGHEKLFF
many	TRBV6-2/TRBV6-3	NA	TRBJ1-1	TGTGCCAGCAGTTCCGCCGGGCCTGAAGCTTTCTTT	CASSSAGPEAFF
NA	TRBV20-1	NA	TRBJ1-5	TGCAGTGCTAGAGAATTCGCACAGGGTTACAATCAGCCCCAGCATTTT	CSAREFAQGYNQPQHF